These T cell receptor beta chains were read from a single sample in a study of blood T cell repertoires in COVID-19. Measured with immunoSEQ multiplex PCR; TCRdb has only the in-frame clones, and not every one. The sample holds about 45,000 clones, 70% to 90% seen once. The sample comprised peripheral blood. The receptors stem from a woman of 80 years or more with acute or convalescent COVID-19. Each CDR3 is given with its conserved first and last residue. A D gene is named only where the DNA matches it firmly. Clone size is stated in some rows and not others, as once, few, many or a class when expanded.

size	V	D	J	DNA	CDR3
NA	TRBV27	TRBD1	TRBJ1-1	TGTGCCAGCTCCCGATCTCACAGGGGGGCTGAAGCTTTCTTT	CASSRSHRGAEAFF
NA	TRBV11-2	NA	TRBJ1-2	TGTGCCAGCAGCTCACAACAGGGATCTGGCTACACCTTC	CASSSQQGSGYTF
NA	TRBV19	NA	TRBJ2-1	TGTGCCAGTAGTTCCCGCTACAATGAGCAGTTCTTC	CASSSRYNEQFF
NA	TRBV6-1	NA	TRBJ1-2	TGTGCCAGCAGTGAAGAGGGCAGGGATTGGGATGGCTACACCTTC	CASSEEGRDWDGYTF
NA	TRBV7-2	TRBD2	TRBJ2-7	TGTGCCAGCAGCTTAAGTAGCGGGAAGGAGGAGCAGTACTTC	CASSLSSGKEEQYF
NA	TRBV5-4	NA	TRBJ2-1	TGTGCCAGCAGCTTGGAACTAGGGGGCAATGAGCAGTTCTTC	CASSLELGGNEQFF
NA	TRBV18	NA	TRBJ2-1	TGTGCCAGCTCAGTTAGCAGCCGGGATGAGCAGTTCTTC	CASSVSSRDEQFF
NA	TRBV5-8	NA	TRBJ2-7	TGTGCCAGCAGCTCGGGGGTCGGTCGGAAAGGCGAGCAGTACTTC	CASSSGVGRKGEQYF
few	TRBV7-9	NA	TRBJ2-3	TGTGCCAGCAGCTTAGAGGGACACACCTTTTCAGGCACAGATACGCAGTATTTT	CASSLEGHTFSGTDTQYF
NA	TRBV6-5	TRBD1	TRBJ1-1	TGTGCCAGCAGAAGGACAGGGACTATGGGGACTGAAGCTTTCTTT	CASRRTGTMGTEAFF
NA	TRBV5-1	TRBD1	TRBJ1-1	TGCGCCAGCAGCTTGACTACAGGGGTGGGCACTGAAGCTTTCTTT	CASSLTTGVGTEAFF
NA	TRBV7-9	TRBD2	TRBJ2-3	TGTGCCAGCAGCCAGTACGAGGGAGCGGGAGCAGATACGCAGTATTTT	CASSQYEGAGADTQYF
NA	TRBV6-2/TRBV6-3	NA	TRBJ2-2	TGTGCCAGCAGTGTCCCGGGACACCTCAGCACCGGGGAGCTGTTTTTT	CASSVPGHLSTGELFF
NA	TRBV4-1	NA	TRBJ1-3	TGCGCCAGCAGCCAAGATCGGCAGGTCGGCTCTGGAAACACCATATATTTT	CASSQDRQVGSGNTIYF
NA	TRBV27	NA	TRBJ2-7	TGTGCCAGCAGTTTATCGGGCCCCTCCCTCGAGCAGTACTTC	CASSLSGPSLEQYF
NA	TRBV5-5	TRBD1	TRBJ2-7	TGTGCCAGCAGCCCTAATTCCGGGACAGGACACTACGAGCAGTACTTC	CASSPNSGTGHYEQYF
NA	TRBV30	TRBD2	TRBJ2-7	TGTGCCTGGAGCGGGACTAACCAATACGAGCAGTACTTC	CAWSGTNQYEQYF
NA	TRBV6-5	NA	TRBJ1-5	TGTGCCAGCAGCGACCAGGGAGGGGGTACGGGGCCCCAGCATTTT	CASSDQGGGTGPQHF
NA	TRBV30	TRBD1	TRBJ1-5	TGTGCCTGGGGGACAGTCCATCAGCCCCAGCATTTT	CAWGTVHQPQHF
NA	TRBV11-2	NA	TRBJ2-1	TGTGCCAGCAGCTTAGACATAGCCGGGAACAATGAGCAGTTCTTC	CASSLDIAGNNEQFF
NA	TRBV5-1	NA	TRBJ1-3	TGCGCCAGCAGCTTGGACATAGGAAACACCATATATTTT	CASSLDIGNTIYF
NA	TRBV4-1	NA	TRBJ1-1	TGCGCCAGCAGCCAAGATGAAGGGGTTTACACTGAAGCTTTCTTT	CASSQDEGVYTEAFF
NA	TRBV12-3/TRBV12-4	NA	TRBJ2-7	TGTGCCAGCAGAAACCAGGGATCCTACGAGCAGTACTTC	CASRNQGSYEQYF
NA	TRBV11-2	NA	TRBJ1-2	TGTGCCAGCAGCTCACCTCCGGGGGTTACTGGCTACACCTTC	CASSSPPGVTGYTF
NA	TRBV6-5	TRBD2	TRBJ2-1	TGTGCCAGCACTAGCGGGAGCGATGAGCAGTTCTTC	CASTSGSDEQFF
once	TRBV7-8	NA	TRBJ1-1	TGTGCCAGCAGCTTAGAAGGAGTGAACACTGAAGCTTTCTTT	CASSLEGVNTEAFF
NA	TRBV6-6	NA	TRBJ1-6	TGTGCCAGCGGAAGCGTAGGTTCACCCCTCCACTTT	CASGSVGSPLHF
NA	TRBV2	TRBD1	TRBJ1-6	TGTGCCAGCATGGGACAGTTTATTCCCCTCCACTTT	CASMGQFIPLHF
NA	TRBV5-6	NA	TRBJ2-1	TGTGCCAGCAGCCGGTATGAGGGGGGCGGGAGTATTTTTGAGCAGTTCTTC	CASSRYEGGGSIFEQFF
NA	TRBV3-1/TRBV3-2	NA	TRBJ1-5	TGTGCCAGCAGCCCAGGGAGCAATCAGCCCCAGCATTTT	CASSPGSNQPQHF
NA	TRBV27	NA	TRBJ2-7	TGTGCCAGCAGTTTAGGTCTCAGCTACGAGCAGTACTTC	CASSLGLSYEQYF
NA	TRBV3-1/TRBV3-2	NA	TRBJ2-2	TGTGCCAGCAGCCAACAGCGGGTGACCGGGGAGCTGTTTTTT	CASSQQRVTGELFF
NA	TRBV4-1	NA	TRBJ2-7	TGCGCCAGCAGCCCCTCTAGCGTAAATTCCTACGAGCAGTACTTC	CASSPSSVNSYEQYF
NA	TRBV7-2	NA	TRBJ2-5	TGTGCCAGCAGCTTAGAACTGCTAGGGACCCAGTACTTC	CASSLELLGTQYF
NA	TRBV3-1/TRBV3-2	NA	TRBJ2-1	TGTGCCAGCAGCCCATCTAGCAGGAATGAGCAGTTCTTC	CASSPSSRNEQFF
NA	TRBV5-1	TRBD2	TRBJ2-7	TGCGCCAGCAGCTTAGCGGGAGAAAACTACGAGCAGTACTTC	CASSLAGENYEQYF
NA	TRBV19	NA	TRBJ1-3	TGTGCCAGTGGGGGACTTACTACTGGAAACACCATATATTTT	CASGGLTTGNTIYF
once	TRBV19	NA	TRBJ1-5	TGTGCCAGTAGTATGGACAGCAGCAATCAGCCCCAGCATTTT	CASSMDSSNQPQHF
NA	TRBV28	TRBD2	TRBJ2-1	TGTGCCAGCAGCTCGCCAGGTGGGGGTACTGGGACTAGTTACAATGAGCAGTTCTTC	CASSSPGGGTGTSYNEQFF
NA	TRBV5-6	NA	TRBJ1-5	TGTGCCAGCAGCTTGAAGGGAGGAGCTCAGCCCCAGCATTTT	CASSLKGGAQPQHF